The present TCR beta chain was sequenced within a study of technical replicates of blood from several donors. Repertoires were generated with immunoSEQ multiplex PCR, while TCRdb's copy carries only in-frame clones and drops some. This table holds 70,000 to 80,000 clones, about nine tenths found once. Sequencing used T cells isolated from PBMCs. This receptor was identified in a human donor in good health.

The chain's CDR3 is CASSPWLVEETQYF. The CDR3 DNA sequence: TGTGCCAGCAGCCCATGGCTAGTCGAAGAGACCCAGTACTTC. The gene calls are TRBV5-8 and TRBJ2-5, with D uncertain. Looked up from germline, CDR1 is SGHTS and CDR2 is YDEGEE. CDR3 length equals 14 residues. The germline V and J ends were trimmed by 4 bases and 3 bases, with 13 bases remaining between them.